Included here is one T cell receptor (beta chain) sequence, with context. Its antigen is unknown. The CDR3 spans 13 residues. V trimming: 2 bases; J trimming: 3 bases; junction bases outside the gene matches: 1. CDR1 and CDR2 from the germline V gene are SGHRS and YFSETQ. This record belongs to a study of memory CD4+ T cells and cytomegalovirus serostatus. General study points: The CMV-associated TCR signature appears largely within the CD4+ memory repertoire.

Sequenced by immunoSEQ multiplex PCR; TCRdb stores in-frame clones only, minus some. This sample carries about 61,000 clones, 82% of them seen once, and the ten largest clones take approximately 0.92%. Single viable CD3+CD4+CD8-CD45RO+ cells were sorted as the memory CD4+ T cells. This sequence joins TRBV5-1 and TRBJ2-5; 7 nucleotides agree with TRBD1. The receptor's source is an adult in good health and CMV-seronegative. Sequences were obtained from memory CD4+ T cells from blood. The CDR3 is CASSFQGEETQYF. The CDR3, as DNA: TGCGCCAGCAGCTTCCAGGGGGAAGAGACCCAGTACTTC.